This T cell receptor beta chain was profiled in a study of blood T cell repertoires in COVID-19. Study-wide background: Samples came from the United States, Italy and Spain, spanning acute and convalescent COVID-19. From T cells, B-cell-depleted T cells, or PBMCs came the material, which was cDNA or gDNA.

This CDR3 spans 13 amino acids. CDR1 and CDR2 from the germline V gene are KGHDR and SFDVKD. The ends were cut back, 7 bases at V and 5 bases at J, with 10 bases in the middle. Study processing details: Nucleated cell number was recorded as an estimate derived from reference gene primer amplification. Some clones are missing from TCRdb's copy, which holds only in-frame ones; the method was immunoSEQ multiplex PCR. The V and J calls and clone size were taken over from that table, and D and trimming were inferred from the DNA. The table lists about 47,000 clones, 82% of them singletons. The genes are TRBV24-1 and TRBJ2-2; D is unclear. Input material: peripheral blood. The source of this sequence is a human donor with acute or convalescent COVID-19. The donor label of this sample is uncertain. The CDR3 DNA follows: TGTGCCACCAGAAGAGAGGATACCGGGGAGCTGTTTTTT. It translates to CATRREDTGELFF.